Reported below is one T cell receptor beta chain. Its antigen is undetermined. The record originates from a study of cytomegalovirus exposure and HLA in healthy donors. The study, taken as a whole, reports: The study recorded over 150 TCR beta chains that were cytomegalovirus-associated.

Primers for the PCR totalled 60 Vbeta and 13 Jbeta. Original processing methods: About 10 million of 75 million to 85 million unique TCR beta chains were shared, per a later count. Method: immunoSEQ multiplex PCR; TCRdb's copy keeps in-frame clones and lacks some. For V, J and clone size, that table is used; D and trimming come from the DNA. Recorded for this sample: tens of thousands of clones. Germline V gene data show CDR1 as SEHNR and CDR2 as FQNEAQ (reference sequence). V was cut by 6 bases and J by 5 bases, with 25 bases left in between. The length of the CDR3 is 17 residues. The specimen was PBMCs. This chain links TRBV7-9 with TRBJ1-1, with a tentative D call TRBD1 (6 bases). The sequence came from a woman aged 60 to 75 in good health and CMV-seronegative. The CDR3 DNA reads as TGTGCCAGCAGGCCACAGACAGGAGGCGGGTGGGGGACTGAAGCTTTCTTT. This translates into CASRPQTGGGWGTEAFF.